This TCR beta chain was recovered during a study of response to subunit inactivated influenza vaccine. The study's findings and limits: Each seasonal influenza vaccination recruits few new T cells, the authors suggested.

TCRdb re-analysed the RT-PCR reads in MiXCR, keeping a single row per CDR3 protein. This table holds 650,000 to 700,000 distinct CDR3 sequences, around 16% found once. CDR3 length: 15 amino acids. Trimming took 3 bases from V and 2 from J; bases not matched to a gene: 5. Germline V gene data show CDR1 as LGHNA and CDR2 as YNFKEQ. This clonotype came up many times. Its matching antigen is unknown. The TCR sequence derives from a man in his forties or fifties who received an inactivated influenza vaccine. The chain recombines TRBV4-2 with TRBJ2-3; 7 bases align to TRBD1. The sample here was PBMCs from blood, taken roughly 12 days after vaccination. CDR3 in amino acids: CASSQADRVTDTQYF. In nucleotides, the CDR3 is TGTGCCAGCAGCCAGGCTGACAGGGTCACAGATACGCAGTATTTT.